Listed below are T cell receptor beta chains from one sample, sequenced in a study of cytotoxic CD8 clonotypes in ibrutinib-treated CLL. TCRdb's table, derived via immunoSEQ multiplex PCR, lists solely in-frame clones and lacks some. The table has some 200,000 clones, just under 80% seen once. Specimen: PBMCs, collected after 12 months of ibrutinib treatment. The receptor source for this set is a human donor with chronic lymphocytic leukemia. Each CDR3 is given with its conserved first and last residue. Each record gives: D gene, clone size, J gene, V gene, CDR3 protein, CDR3 DNA. A D gene is named only where the DNA matches it firmly. Clone size is stated in some rows and not others, as once, few, many or a class when expanded.

D: .; size: .; J: TRBJ2-7; V: TRBV6-5; CDR3: CASSYSRFGGGYEQYF; DNA: TGTGCCAGCAGTTACTCGAGGTTTGGCGGAGGCTACGAGCAGTACTTC
D: .; size: .; J: TRBJ2-5; V: TRBV7-6; CDR3: CASSQGASGQETQYF; DNA: TGTGCCAGCAGCCAAGGGGCGTCGGGACAAGAGACCCAGTACTTC
D: .; size: many; J: TRBJ2-2; V: TRBV7-9; CDR3: CASSLLGGPRPGPGELFF; DNA: TGTGCCAGCAGCTTATTAGGGGGTCCCCGTCCCGGGCCCGGGGAGCTGTTTTTT
D: .; size: .; J: TRBJ2-2; V: TRBV27; CDR3: CASSLPGGEPFF; DNA: TGTGCCAGCAGTTTACCTGGCGGGGAGCCGTTTTTT
D: TRBD2; size: .; J: TRBJ2-1; V: TRBV9; CDR3: CASSVVATSGSYGNEQFF; DNA: TGTGCCAGCAGCGTAGTCGCGACTAGCGGGAGTTATGGTAATGAGCAGTTCTTC
D: .; size: once; J: TRBJ2-1; V: TRBV12-5; CDR3: CASGLANNNEQFF; DNA: TGTGCTAGTGGTTTGGCGAACAACAATGAGCAGTTCTTC
D: .; size: .; J: TRBJ1-2; V: TRBV5-1; CDR3: CASSLIPGYNDGYTF; DNA: TGCGCCAGCAGCTTGATCCCAGGGTATAACGATGGCTACACCTTC
D: .; size: .; J: TRBJ1-5; V: TRBV5-8; CDR3: CASSLYREYQPQHF; DNA: TGTGCCAGCAGCTTATACAGGGAATATCAGCCCCAGCATTTT
D: .; size: once; J: TRBJ1-1; V: TRBV27; CDR3: CASSLSGTTEAFF; DNA: TGTGCCAGCAGTTTATCCGGAACCACTGAAGCTTTCTTT
D: TRBD1; size: .; J: TRBJ2-7; V: TRBV27; CDR3: CASSPIGTGVYEQYF; DNA: TGTGCCAGCAGTCCTATCGGGACAGGGGTCTACGAGCAGTACTTC
D: TRBD1; size: .; J: TRBJ2-7; V: TRBV28; CDR3: CASSRGTGSSYEQYF; DNA: TGTGCCAGCAGCCGCGGGACAGGATCCTCCTACGAGCAGTACTTC
D: .; size: .; J: TRBJ1-1; V: TRBV6-5; CDR3: CASSYLGGRTEAFF; DNA: TGTGCCAGCAGTTACCTCGGCGGACGCACTGAAGCTTTCTTT
D: TRBD1; size: .; J: TRBJ1-1; V: TRBV12-5; CDR3: CASGTGANTEAFF; DNA: TGTGCTAGTGGAACAGGGGCCAACACTGAAGCTTTCTTT
D: .; size: .; J: TRBJ1-5; V: TRBV28; CDR3: CASRSRGEGNQPQHF; DNA: TGTGCCAGCAGAAGCAGGGGAGAGGGCAATCAGCCCCAGCATTTT
D: .; size: once; J: TRBJ1-3; V: TRBV5-1; CDR3: CASSRQGGLSGNTIYF; DNA: TGCGCCAGCAGTCGTCAGGGCGGCCTCTCTGGAAACACCATATATTTT
D: .; size: .; J: TRBJ2-3; V: TRBV7-9; CDR3: CASSGTRTDTQYF; DNA: TGTGCCAGCAGCGGGACGAGGACAGATACGCAGTATTTT
D: TRBD2; size: .; J: TRBJ2-5; V: TRBV18; CDR3: CASSPISGGAETQYF; DNA: TGTGCCAGCTCACCAATAAGCGGGGGGGCAGAGACCCAGTACTTC
D: .; size: .; J: TRBJ2-1; V: TRBV25-1; CDR3: CASSDPVGLYNEQFF; DNA: TGTGCCAGCAGTGACCCCGTAGGGCTCTACAATGAGCAGTTCTTC
D: .; size: once; J: TRBJ1-1; V: TRBV9; CDR3: CASSVNPQDSFMNTEAFF; DNA: TGTGCCAGCAGCGTAAACCCCCAGGACAGTTTCATGAACACTGAAGCTTTCTTT
D: TRBD2; size: .; J: TRBJ2-1; V: TRBV11-2; CDR3: CASSLAAYNEQFF; DNA: TGTGCCAGCAGCCTAGCGGCTTACAATGAGCAGTTCTTC
D: TRBD1; size: .; J: TRBJ1-2; V: TRBV29-1; CDR3: CSVPTDRGNGYTF; DNA: TGCAGCGTTCCCACCGACAGGGGGAACGGCTACACCTTC
D: TRBD2; size: .; J: TRBJ2-7; V: TRBV7-9; CDR3: CASSPRLAAAYEQYF; DNA: TGTGCCAGCAGCCCAAGACTAGCGGCTGCCTACGAGCAGTACTTC
D: .; size: .; J: TRBJ1-4; V: TRBV6-1; CDR3: CASKQWGMNEKLFF; DNA: TGTGCCAGCAAACAGTGGGGGATGAATGAAAAACTGTTTTTT
D: .; size: .; J: TRBJ2-6; V: TRBV19; CDR3: CASSIVGFPGANVLTF; DNA: TGTGCCAGTAGTATAGTAGGTTTCCCTGGGGCCAACGTCCTGACTTTC
D: .; size: few; J: TRBJ2-1; V: TRBV9; CDR3: CASSAVEAYEQFF; DNA: TGTGCCAGCAGCGCGGTCGAGGCTTATGAGCAGTTCTTC
D: .; size: .; J: TRBJ2-1; V: TRBV30; CDR3: CAWSVAYSSYNEQFF; DNA: TGTGCCTGGAGTGTAGCGTATAGCTCCTACAATGAGCAGTTCTTC
D: .; size: .; J: TRBJ2-7; V: TRBV6-1; CDR3: CASSPSYEQYF; DNA: TGTGCCAGCTCCCCCTCCTACGAGCAGTACTTC
D: TRBD1; size: .; J: TRBJ1-5; V: TRBV30; CDR3: CAWRIKGTDQPQHF; DNA: TGTGCCTGGAGGATAAAGGGGACAGATCAGCCCCAGCATTTT
D: TRBD2; size: .; J: TRBJ2-7; V: TRBV5-1; CDR3: CASSLGLAAVSSYEQYF; DNA: TGCGCCAGCAGCTTGGGACTAGCGGCCGTCTCCTCCTACGAGCAGTACTTC
D: TRBD1; size: .; J: TRBJ2-4; V: TRBV9; CDR3: CASSGDRGRNIQYF; DNA: TGTGCCAGCAGCGGCGACAGGGGGCGCAACATTCAGTACTTC
D: .; size: .; J: TRBJ2-2; V: TRBV9; CDR3: CASSVAAVGGAHTGELFF; DNA: TGTGCCAGCAGCGTGGCAGCTGTTGGCGGGGCGCACACCGGGGAGCTGTTTTTT
D: .; size: .; J: TRBJ2-7; V: TRBV28; CDR3: CASTSFMTASYEQYF; DNA: TGTGCCAGCACATCATTCATGACAGCCTCCTACGAGCAGTACTTC
D: .; size: .; J: TRBJ1-3; V: TRBV9; CDR3: CASSPLDSGNTIYF; DNA: TGTGCCAGCAGTCCCCTGGACTCTGGAAACACCATATATTTT